Listed here are 18 T cell receptor beta chains from one sample, sequenced in a study of blood T cells in healthy people across ages. The second PCR ran 7 to 11 cycles with a sample-barcoded 5' primer and J-beta primers. TCRdb recomputed calls from the 5' RACE reads with MiXCR, one row per CDR3 protein. The sample consists of approximately 350,000 distinct CDR3 sequences, about 55% of them appearing once. Sequencing used blood. All receptors derive from a man aged 55 to 70 in good health.

Worth noting for this clonotype: A much larger clonotype is one base distant, so this may be a read error. The V gene is TRBV6-6, the J gene TRBJ2-1, with D maybe TRBD2 (6 bases). Germline CDR1 reads MNHNY; CDR2 reads SVGAGI (reference sequence). The CDR3 covers 12 residues. V gave up 8 bases and J gave up 1 base, with 6 bases separating them. DNA for the CDR3: TGTGCCAGCGGGGGGTCCTACAATGAGCAGTTCTTC. This sequence encodes CASGGSYNEQFF.

This chain connects TRBV25-1 to TRBJ1-2, with D perhaps matching TRBD1 (6 bases). V lost 7 bases, J lost 8 bases, and 14 bases lay in between. From germline, CDR1 is MGHDK and CDR2 SYGVNS. CDR3 size: 12 residues. Here the CDR3 DNA reads TGTGCCAGCACCGAGGGGGGCGGCGGCTACACCTTC. Translated: CASTEGGGGYTF.

The genes are TRBV5-6 and TRBJ2-1; 12 bases match TRBD2. The CDR3 contains 15 residues. Trimming removed 5 bases from V and 8 bases from J; junction bases left unmatched: 8. The germline V gene has CDR1 SGHDT and CDR2 YYEEEE. CDR3 bases: TGTGCCAGCAGTTTCAGGACTAGCGGGATCCATGAGCAGTTCTTC. Translating it yields CASSFRTSGIHEQFF.

Details on this clonotype: At one of its ends the junction is not consistent with the germline gene, which may arise from a read error. This rearrangement joins TRBV4-2 to TRBJ2-3, with TRBD1 as a possible D gene (5 bases). CDR3 length: 12 residues. CDR1 is LGHNA, CDR2 YNFKEQ, per germline. CDR3 coding DNA: TGTGCCCGCAGCCAAGGGGAAGATACGCAGTATTTT. It yields the protein CARSQGEDTQYF.

The chain combines TRBV7-9 with TRBJ2-5; D is undetermined. Trimming left V 6 bases short and J 0 bases short, with 11 bases between. This CDR3 spans 14 amino acids. Germline V gives CDR1 SEHNR, CDR2 FQNEAQ (reference sequence). For the CDR3, the DNA is TGTGCCAGCAGGCCCGGTTCGTACCAAGAGACCCAGTACTTC. The encoded protein is CASRPGSYQETQYF.

The chain recombines TRBV29-1 with TRBJ1-2; D ambiguous. V was shortened by 4 bases and J by 5 bases, with 17 bases between the two germline ends. CDR3 length equals 14 residues. Germline values: CDR1 SQVTM, CDR2 ANQGSEA. The CDR3 loop is CSVAPRPDLYGYTF. In nucleotides, the CDR3 is TGCAGCGTTGCCCCAAGACCGGACCTATATGGCTACACCTTC.

This chain connects TRBV7-3 to TRBJ2-1; 7 bases are a match to TRBD2. The CDR3 length is 15 residues. Germline-derived CDR1 and CDR2 are SGHTA and FQGTGA. J lost 7 bases, V lost 0 bases, and 6 bases had no gene match. CDR3 loop: CASSLTGGPVNEQFF. CDR3 DNA sequence: TGTGCCAGCAGCTTAACGGGAGGGCCTGTGAATGAGCAGTTCTTC.

This clonotype showed up just once. The V and J genes are TRBV7-2 and TRBJ2-5; possibly TRBD1 or TRBD2 for D (5 bases each). From germline, CDR1 is SGHTA and CDR2 FQGNSA. The CDR3 contains 14 residues. V was trimmed by 7 bases and J by 5 bases, leaving 17 bases between them. The CDR3 sequence is CASKPWGNVETQYF. Written as DNA, the CDR3 is TGTGCCAGCAAGCCGTGGGGGAATGTGGAGACCCAGTACTTC.

J is TRBJ2-5 and V is TRBV11-2, with D unresolved. V gave up 0 bases and J gave up 5 bases, with 10 bases separating them. The CDR3 is 14 residues long. Germline V gene data show CDR1 as SGHAT and CDR2 as FQNNGV. CDR3 protein: CASSLDLVMETQYF. The CDR3 DNA is TGTGCCAGCAGCTTAGATTTGGTTATGGAGACCCAGTACTTC.

The chain is built from TRBV12-3 or TRBV12-4 and TRBJ1-5; perhaps TRBD1 as D (5 bases). With 4 bases removed from V and 1 base from J, the gap between germline ends came to 11 bases. The CDR3 is 15 residues long. CDR3 sequence (DNA): TGTGCCAGCAGTTGGTCAGGGAGGAGCAATCAGCCCCAGCATTTT. It encodes CASSWSGRSNQPQHF.

The J gene is TRBJ2-1, the V gene TRBV25-1; D may be TRBD1 or TRBD2 (5 bases each). The germline V gene has CDR1 MGHDK and CDR2 SYGVNS. The CDR3 loop spans 14 amino acids. Trimming cost V 3 bases and J 6 bases, with 12 bases left between them. The CDR3 region is CASSDPGPGNEQFF. The CDR3 coding sequence is TGTGCCAGCAGTGATCCGGGGCCAGGCAATGAGCAGTTCTTC.

This clonotype turned up a few times. This chain joins TRBV7-9 and TRBJ2-5; D might be TRBD1 (6 bases). Germline assignment: CDR1 SEHNR and CDR2 FQNEAQ (reference sequence). CDR3 length equals 16 residues. Trimming left V 5 bases short and J 0 bases short, with 16 bases between. The CDR3 bases are TGTGCCAGCAGCCCAGGGGCCCAAGCCTACCAAGAGACCCAGTACTTC. Its protein product is CASSPGAQAYQETQYF.

The chain is built from TRBV11-2 and TRBJ2-3; tentative D call: TRBD1 (6 bases). CDR3 length: 14 amino acids. Trimming pared 2 bases from V and 3 bases from J, leaving 9 bases between. Germline-derived CDR1 and CDR2 are SGHAT and FQNNGV. The CDR3 region has the DNA TGTGCCAGCAGCTTACAGGGGTGGACAGATACGCAGTATTTT. It is translated as CASSLQGWTDTQYF. Supplemented by reference TRBV11-2 and TRBJ2-3, the full variable domain reads EAGVAQSPRYKIIEKRQSVAFWCNPISGHATLYWYQQILGQGPKLLIQFQNNGVVDDSQLPKDRFSAERLKGVDSTLKIQPAKLEDSAVYLCASSLQGWTDTQYFGPGTRLTVL.

This clonotype was seen many times. The V call is TRBV3-1, the J call TRBJ2-3, with D possibly being TRBD2 (6 bases). The CDR3 contains 16 residues. Trimming removed 3 bases from V and 0 bases from J, with 13 bases in between. Germline lookup yields CDR1 LGHDT and CDR2 YNNKEL (reference sequence). The CDR3, as DNA: TGTGCCAGCAGCCAGGAGCGGAGGGCTAGCACAGATACGCAGTATTTT. It translates to CASSQERRASTDTQYF.

Note on this clonotype: A single base separates this from a much larger clone, so it may be a read error. The chain has TRBV5-1 and TRBJ2-5, with D possibly TRBD1 on 6 matching bases. The germline CDR1 and CDR2 sequences are SGHRS and YFSETQ. The CDR3 extends over 14 amino acids. The V end lost 4 bases, the J end lost 2 bases, and 12 bases lay between the germline ends. DNA of the CDR3: TGCGCCAGCAGCCTGTACAGGGTACAAGAGACCCAGTACTTC. This sequence encodes CASSLYRVQETQYF.

This chain links TRBV20-1 with TRBJ1-2, with a tentative D call TRBD1 (6 bases). The germline V and J ends were trimmed by 3 bases and 6 bases, with 17 bases remaining between them. CDR3 length: 14 residues. Germline loops: CDR1 DFQATT, CDR2 SNEGSKA (reference sequence). CDR3 sequence reads: CSASKGGDSDGYTF. Here the CDR3 DNA reads TGCAGTGCTAGTAAGGGGGGTGACAGCGATGGCTACACCTTC.

This clonotype was recorded many times. This chain connects TRBV20-1 to TRBJ2-5, with D perhaps matching TRBD1 or TRBD2 (5 bases each). The CDR3 covers 14 residues. The V and J ends lost 0 bases and 5 bases respectively, with 13 bases between them. Germline V CDR1 and CDR2: DFQATT, SNEGSKA (reference sequence). The CDR3 DNA sequence: TGCAGTGCTAGAGATCGGGCAGGGACGGAGACCCAGTACTTC. Residues: CSARDRAGTETQYF.

This clonotype was picked up a small number of times. This chain connects TRBV6-5 to TRBJ2-7; D is undetermined. Germline V gene lookup returns CDR1 MNHEY and CDR2 SVGAGI. The CDR3 loop spans 15 amino acids. The V end lost 7 bases, the J end lost 7 bases, and 23 bases lay between the germline ends. For the CDR3, the DNA is TGTGCCAGCAAACCCCCTGTAGGCTACCTGGGGGAGCAGTACTTC. Encoded protein: CASKPPVGYLGEQYF.